This T cell receptor (beta chain) was identified in a study of vaccination and CD4 T cells after COVID-19. CDR3 length equals 13 residues. CDR1 LNHDA and CDR2 SQIVND come from the germline V gene (reference sequence). V gave up 7 bases and J gave up 6 bases; unmatched junction bases: 2. The treatment here: approximately nine-day PBMC culture with coronavirus spike peptide pools or control peptides (ViraFEST assay). As for this clonotype: Its specificity is unknown.

Cultured CD4+ T cells had their DNA profiled by the Oncomine TCR Beta short-read assay. In TCRdb, the PCR reads were re-called with MiXCR into one record per CDR3 protein. Of about 19,000 distinct CDR3 sequences in the sample, more than 55% were seen once. Material: CD4+ T cells from blood, cultured in vitro. The TCR originated in a human donor who had recovered from COVID-19. The chain joins TRBV19 to TRBJ2-2; 10 nucleotides match TRBD1. CDR3 loop: CASIDRGPGELFF. The CDR3, as DNA: TGTGCCAGTATTGACAGGGGGCCCGGGGAGCTGTTTTTT. The entire variable domain, with the rest obtained from reference TRBV19 and TRBJ2-2, is as follows: DGGITQSPKYLFRKEGQNVTLSCEQNLNHDAMYWYRQDPGQGLRLIYYSQIVNDFQKGDIAEGYSVSREKKESFPLTVTSAQKNPTAFYLCASIDRGPGELFFGEGSRLTVL.